What follows is one T cell receptor (beta chain) and its context. Its cognate antigen is unknown. The treatment here: about 20 received Ad26.COV2.S at low or high dose, single or two shots; 5 received placebo; per-sample allocation not given. Sampling occurred on day 63 after the first vaccine or placebo injection. The method was immunoSEQ multiplex PCR; TCRdb's version includes in-frame clones alone and lacks a portion of them. The top ten hold around 5% of the sample, which has around 300,000 clones, roughly 91% seen once. The entry originates in a study of Ad26.COV2.S vaccination and SARS-CoV-2 variants. Looking at the study overall: In the study, Ad26.COV2.S was injected intramuscularly once, or twice 56 days apart.

The V end lost 5 bases, the J end lost 1 base, and 11 bases lay between the germline ends. Germline CDR1 and CDR2: MNHEY and SMNVEV (reference sequence). This CDR3 comprises 14 residues. Study-level results: Placebo recipients and vaccine recipients were similar in non-spike TCR breadth. From the TCR breadth and depth analyses, total T cell responses may have been underestimated.

The V and J genes are TRBV27 and TRBJ1-1, with D possibly matching TRBD1 (5 bases). The receptor was isolated from a person aged 18-60 years who received the Ad26.COV2.S COVID-19 vaccine or a placebo. Sample: peripheral blood, taken in a trial of Ad26.COV2.S vaccine versus placebo. The CDR3 nucleotides read TGTGCCAGCAGTATTATGCAGGGGAACACTGAAGCTTTCTTT. Translation: CASSIMQGNTEAFF.